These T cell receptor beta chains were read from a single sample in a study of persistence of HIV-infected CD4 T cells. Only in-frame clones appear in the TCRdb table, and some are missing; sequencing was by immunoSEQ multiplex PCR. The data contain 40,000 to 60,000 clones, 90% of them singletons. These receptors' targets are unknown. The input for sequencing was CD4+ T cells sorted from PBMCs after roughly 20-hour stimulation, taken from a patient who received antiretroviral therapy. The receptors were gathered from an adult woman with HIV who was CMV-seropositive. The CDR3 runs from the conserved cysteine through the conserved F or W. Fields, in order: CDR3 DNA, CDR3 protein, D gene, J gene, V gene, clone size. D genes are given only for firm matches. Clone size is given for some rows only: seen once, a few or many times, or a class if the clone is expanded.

CDR3nt: TGCGCCAGCAGCTCGGGACAGGGAGGCACTCAGCCCCAGCATTTT
CDR3aa: CASSSGQGGTQPQHF
d_gene: TRBD1
j_gene: TRBJ1-5
v_gene: TRBV5-1
abundance: .

CDR3nt: TGTGCCAGCAGTGTTGGGAGCTCCTACGAGCAGTACTTC
CDR3aa: CASSVGSSYEQYF
d_gene: .
j_gene: TRBJ2-7
v_gene: TRBV12-3/TRBV12-4
abundance: once

CDR3nt: TGTGCCAGCCGGATCGCGGGAAGCACCGGGGAGCTGTTTTTT
CDR3aa: CASRIAGSTGELFF
d_gene: .
j_gene: TRBJ2-2
v_gene: TRBV2
abundance: .

CDR3nt: TGTGCCAGCAGCTTCGCTAGAGGAGATACGCAGTATTTT
CDR3aa: CASSFARGDTQYF
d_gene: .
j_gene: TRBJ2-3
v_gene: TRBV5-6
abundance: once

CDR3nt: TGTGCCAGCAGCAGGACTGACAATTCACCCCTCCACTTT
CDR3aa: CASSRTDNSPLHF
d_gene: .
j_gene: TRBJ1-6
v_gene: TRBV7-9
abundance: once

CDR3nt: TGTGCCAGCAGGGTGGGGGGGCGAGATGGCTACACCTTC
CDR3aa: CASRVGGRDGYTF
d_gene: .
j_gene: TRBJ1-2
v_gene: TRBV5-4
abundance: .

CDR3nt: TGTGCCAGCAGCTTCGTCACAGGGTCAGAGACCCAGTACTTC
CDR3aa: CASSFVTGSETQYF
d_gene: .
j_gene: TRBJ2-5
v_gene: TRBV11-3
abundance: .

CDR3nt: TGTGCCAGCAGTCCCACGGGGAGCTCCTACAATGAGCAGTTCTTC
CDR3aa: CASSPTGSSYNEQFF
d_gene: .
j_gene: TRBJ2-1
v_gene: TRBV27
abundance: .

CDR3nt: TGTGCCAGCAGTGAATTGAGGGGGTCGGGTGAGCAGTTCTTC
CDR3aa: CASSELRGSGEQFF
d_gene: .
j_gene: TRBJ2-1
v_gene: TRBV25-1
abundance: few

CDR3nt: TGCGCCAGCAGTCAAAGGGAGGGACAGGGCCACGAGCAGTACTTC
CDR3aa: CASSQREGQGHEQYF
d_gene: TRBD1
j_gene: TRBJ2-7
v_gene: TRBV23-1
abundance: .

CDR3nt: TGTGCCAGCAGCCTGGGAACCGGGACTAGCGGCACAGATACGCAGTATTTT
CDR3aa: CASSLGTGTSGTDTQYF
d_gene: TRBD2
j_gene: TRBJ2-3
v_gene: TRBV7-2
abundance: .

CDR3nt: TGTGCCAGCAGTGCCGACAGGGGAAACGGAAAACTGTTTTTT
CDR3aa: CASSADRGNGKLFF
d_gene: TRBD1
j_gene: TRBJ1-4
v_gene: TRBV25-1
abundance: .

CDR3nt: TGTGCCAGCAGCTTAACGGGACAGGGGTCGATAGAGACCCAGTACTTC
CDR3aa: CASSLTGQGSIETQYF
d_gene: TRBD1
j_gene: TRBJ2-5
v_gene: TRBV7-3
abundance: .

CDR3nt: TGTGCCAGCAGTTTCACAGGGGGATTCGATCAGCCCCAGCATTTT
CDR3aa: CASSFTGGFDQPQHF
d_gene: TRBD1
j_gene: TRBJ1-5
v_gene: TRBV5-5
abundance: .

CDR3nt: TGTGCCAGCAGCTTAGAGGGGCCCGGGGAGCTGTTTTTT
CDR3aa: CASSLEGPGELFF
d_gene: .
j_gene: TRBJ2-2
v_gene: TRBV7-9
abundance: .

CDR3nt: TGTGCCAGCAGTTACGTAGGAGAGGTTAACTATGGCTACACCTTC
CDR3aa: CASSYVGEVNYGYTF
d_gene: .
j_gene: TRBJ1-2
v_gene: TRBV6-6
abundance: .

CDR3nt: TGTGCCAGCAGTGACACCAAGGGGTATGGCTACACCTTC
CDR3aa: CASSDTKGYGYTF
d_gene: .
j_gene: TRBJ1-2
v_gene: TRBV2
abundance: .

CDR3nt: TGCGCCAGCAGCCCTCTCGACAGTAACTATGGCTACACCTTC
CDR3aa: CASSPLDSNYGYTF
d_gene: .
j_gene: TRBJ1-2
v_gene: TRBV5-1
abundance: .

CDR3nt: TGTGCCATCAAACCTGGACCAAATGAAAAACTGTTTTTT
CDR3aa: CAIKPGPNEKLFF
d_gene: .
j_gene: TRBJ1-4
v_gene: TRBV10-3
abundance: .

CDR3nt: TGTGCCAGCAGCCAAGGACACCCGCGGCAGCCCCAGCATTTT
CDR3aa: CASSQGHPRQPQHF
d_gene: .
j_gene: TRBJ1-5
v_gene: TRBV14
abundance: .

CDR3nt: TGTGCCAGCAGCGGGGGGCAGGGCTGGGACACCATATATTTT
CDR3aa: CASSGGQGWDTIYF
d_gene: .
j_gene: TRBJ1-3
v_gene: TRBV5-6
abundance: few

CDR3nt: TGTGCCAGCAGCGGCAACCAAGAGACCCAGTACTTC
CDR3aa: CASSGNQETQYF
d_gene: .
j_gene: TRBJ2-5
v_gene: TRBV7-8
abundance: .

CDR3nt: TGTGCCAGCAGTGAAGCGCAGGGAGGTAATGAAAAACTGTTTTTT
CDR3aa: CASSEAQGGNEKLFF
d_gene: .
j_gene: TRBJ1-4
v_gene: TRBV6-1
abundance: .

CDR3nt: TGTGCCACTACCTCTGTGGGCGTTTCAGGCCGGGGGGACACTGAAGCTTTCTTT
CDR3aa: CATTSVGVSGRGDTEAFF
d_gene: .
j_gene: TRBJ1-1
v_gene: TRBV19
abundance: .

CDR3nt: TGTGCCAGCAGCGGTACTAGCGGGGGGGCGGTCTCTGGGGCCAACGTCCTGACTTTC
CDR3aa: CASSGTSGGAVSGANVLTF
d_gene: TRBD2
j_gene: TRBJ2-6
v_gene: TRBV7-2
abundance: .

CDR3nt: TGTGCCAGCAGCTTAGGGGAGCGGTCGTCCTATAATTCACCCCTCCACTTT
CDR3aa: CASSLGERSSYNSPLHF
d_gene: .
j_gene: TRBJ1-6
v_gene: TRBV7-8
abundance: once

CDR3nt: TGCGCCAGCACCACTAATGGCAGGGTGGACCAAGAGACCCAGTACTTC
CDR3aa: CASTTNGRVDQETQYF
d_gene: .
j_gene: TRBJ2-5
v_gene: TRBV4-3
abundance: .

CDR3nt: TGCGCCAGCAGCTTGGGAGGACTAGCTCAATACGAGCAGTACTTC
CDR3aa: CASSLGGLAQYEQYF
d_gene: TRBD2
j_gene: TRBJ2-7
v_gene: TRBV5-1
abundance: few

CDR3nt: TGTGCCAGCAGCCACACCGGGACAGGGCTTAGTCAGCCCCAGCATTTT
CDR3aa: CASSHTGTGLSQPQHF
d_gene: TRBD1
j_gene: TRBJ1-5
v_gene: TRBV3-1/TRBV3-2
abundance: few

CDR3nt: TGTGCCAGCACCCCGACAGGCATGAACACTGAAGCTTTCTTT
CDR3aa: CASTPTGMNTEAFF
d_gene: .
j_gene: TRBJ1-1
v_gene: TRBV5-5
abundance: .

CDR3nt: TGTGCCAGCAGCCCTTGGGTCAGACCAGCAGGGTCTAATGAAAAACTGTTTTTT
CDR3aa: CASSPWVRPAGSNEKLFF
d_gene: .
j_gene: TRBJ1-4
v_gene: TRBV28
abundance: .

CDR3nt: TGTGCCAGCAGCTACAGGGGGCTGGAGACCGGGGAGCTGTTTTTT
CDR3aa: CASSYRGLETGELFF
d_gene: TRBD1
j_gene: TRBJ2-2
v_gene: TRBV11-3
abundance: few

CDR3nt: TGTGCCAGCAGCTTCGGGAGAGGAACCGGGGAGCTGTTTTTT
CDR3aa: CASSFGRGTGELFF
d_gene: .
j_gene: TRBJ2-2
v_gene: TRBV11-1
abundance: .

CDR3nt: TGCAGCGCCCGGACAGGGACGAACACTGAAGCTTTCTTT
CDR3aa: CSARTGTNTEAFF
d_gene: TRBD1
j_gene: TRBJ1-1
v_gene: TRBV29-1
abundance: .

CDR3nt: TGTGCCACCAGTGACCCGGTCGTAGTAGGACCTCACTACAATGAGCAGTTCTTC
CDR3aa: CATSDPVVVGPHYNEQFF
d_gene: .
j_gene: TRBJ2-1
v_gene: TRBV24-1
abundance: .

CDR3nt: TGTGCCAGCAGCTTCCGGGACAGAACTTACAATGAGCAGTTCTTC
CDR3aa: CASSFRDRTYNEQFF
d_gene: TRBD1
j_gene: TRBJ2-1
v_gene: TRBV5-6
abundance: once

CDR3nt: TGTGCCAGCGCCTGGACAGGGGGATACAATGAGCAGTTCTTC
CDR3aa: CASAWTGGYNEQFF
d_gene: TRBD1
j_gene: TRBJ2-1
v_gene: TRBV27
abundance: once

CDR3nt: TGTGCCAGCAGTGAAGCGGGTGCCAGAGGTGAAAAACTGTTTTTT
CDR3aa: CASSEAGARGEKLFF
d_gene: .
j_gene: TRBJ1-4
v_gene: TRBV6-1
abundance: once

CDR3nt: TGTGCCAGCTCACCCGGGGGCGAGCAGTACTTC
CDR3aa: CASSPGGEQYF
d_gene: .
j_gene: TRBJ2-7
v_gene: TRBV18
abundance: .

CDR3nt: TGTGCCAGCAGCTCTCACCTCGGCTACGAGCAGTACTTC
CDR3aa: CASSSHLGYEQYF
d_gene: .
j_gene: TRBJ2-7
v_gene: TRBV11-3
abundance: .